The entry that follows covers one T cell receptor (beta chain) sequence. This clonotype was detected only a few times. Its antigen remains undetermined. The sample holds no much larger clone one base away, and base qualities are not on file. As encoded in the germline V gene (reference sequence), CDR1 is LNHDA while CDR2 is SQIVND. V is clipped by 8 bases and J by 7 bases, and the sequence between their germline boundaries is 21 bases long. Including the terminal cysteine and phenylalanine, the CDR3 comprises 15 residues. Only the CDR3 DNA is retained, 45 bases long and in frame from the first base. Taken with the paper, the label for treatment or condition translates to: approximately nine-day PBMC culture with coronavirus spike peptide pools or control peptides (ViraFEST assay). To expand antigen-specific T cells with peptide pools and then pick out the expanded clonotypes through TCR sequencing, the study relied on the ViraFEST assay. The convalescent patients' positive SARS-CoV-2 PCR tests were from March to December 2020, which was before the Alpha, Beta and Delta variants emerged in the United States. More than 1.5 million PBMCs per well were cultured in IMDM with approximately 5% human AB serum and roughly 9.3 IU/ml IL-2, plus 10 ug/ml peptide pools. On days 3 and 7, half of the culture medium was replaced with fresh IL-2-containing medium. Once the cells had been in culture for roughly 11 days, the EasySep CD4+ T cell isolation kit was used to isolate CD4+ T cells by negative selection. Ficoll-Paque Plus gradient centrifugation was used to isolate PBMCs from whole blood, and the isolated PBMCs were then either used fresh or cryopreserved at -140C. In general, triplicate wells were set up for every culture condition.

Library method: PCR. TCR sequencing of DNA from cultured CD4+ T cells used the Oncomine TCR Beta short-read assay at the Johns Hopkins FTIC core. The QIAamp micro DNA kit was used to extract genomic DNA from the cultured CD4+ T cells. Oncomine TCR Beta libraries from cultured CD4+ T cells were pooled with unique dual indexes and sequenced on an Illumina iSeq 100. The authors' pipeline ran thus. Non-productive sequences were filtered out, and CDR3s that did not start with C, did not end with F or W, or were shorter than 7 amino acids were discarded. Antigen-specific clonotypes were identified using the MANAFEST web application through comparison of peptide-stimulated wells with reference and other culture wells. To be called positive, a clone needed an FDR below 0.05, an odds ratio above 5, and a productive frequency above 0.1% in at least two of three replicate wells. Cross-reactive clonotypes were defined as significantly expanded in both SARS-CoV-2 spike wells and at least one common cold coronavirus spike condition. Levenshtein distances (stringdist) and unrooted phylogenetic trees (ape) in R version 3.6.1 were used to assess CDR3 homology. TCRdb's own reprocessing of the public reads used fastp at Q25 and MiXCR and kept productive beta chains. Every entry covers one CDR3 protein and lists the most common genes and DNA from its rows. It is TCRdb's table, rather than the study itself, that gives the V and J calls and clone size. For this sample there are more than 10,000 distinct CDR3 sequences; roughly a fifth appear just once. Of the sample, 10% to 15% is held by the ten largest clones.

These data are taken from a study of vaccination and CD4 T cells after COVID-19 (dated by TCRdb to between 2021 and 2024). The study in broad terms: Every convalescent patient had a positive nasal swab PCR test for SARS-CoV-2, with mild disease in under ten patients and severe disease in one. Each participant got two doses of either the Pfizer-BioNTech BNT162b2 vaccine (n=8) or the Moderna mRNA-1273 vaccine (n=2). Post-vaccine blood samples were obtained a median of about 72 days after the second vaccine dose, with a range of roughly 13 to 250 days. Post-COVID blood samples from convalescent patients were collected a median of approximately 93 days after diagnosis, with a range of 35 to 161 days. The spike-specific CD4+ TCR repertoire was compared before and after mRNA vaccination in over nine COVID-19 convalescent patients and a handful of infection-naive healthy vaccine recipients. The cultures were stimulated with overlapping spike peptide pools from SARS-CoV-2 and from the common cold coronaviruses HCoV-NL63, HCoV-OC43 and HCoV-229E. As controls, cultures received a CEFX viral epitope pool (the positive control), an HIV-1 Nef peptide pool (the negative control), or no peptide at all. The convalescent cohort comprised six males and four females, including two Hispanic individuals, seven Caucasians, two Asians and one multiracial person. General findings and caveats noted by the study authors: The study included relatively few convalescent patients and did not analyze early timepoints after natural infection. Although the median number of SARS-CoV-2-reactive clonotypes went up from roughly 23 after infection to 35 to 40 after vaccination, the increase was not significant. In convalescent patients, a median around 86% of post-vaccine SARS-CoV-2-reactive clones were detected only after vaccination, suggesting vaccine-specific priming. In convalescent patients, nearly all vaccine-specific clones (304 of 307) were found to be mono-reactive for SARS-CoV-2 spike rather than cross-reactive with common cold coronaviruses.

This TCR came from a human donor who had recovered from COVID-19. This chain joins TRBV19 to TRBJ2-1, with TRBD2 tentatively as D gene (7 bases match). The sequencing used CD4+ T cells from blood, cultured in vitro, collected after SARS-CoV-2 vaccination. The nucleotide sequence is TGTGCCAGTCGGATGGGGGGGGCTCTAGGGAATGAGCAGTTCTTC. Its amino acids are CASRMGGALGNEQFF. With the portions outside the CDR3 filled from the reference TRBV19 and TRBJ2-1 genes, the complete variable region becomes DGGITQSPKYLFRKEGQNVTLSCEQNLNHDAMYWYRQDPGQGLRLIYYSQIVNDFQKGDIAEGYSVSREKKESFPLTVTSAQKNPTAFYLCASRMGGALGNEQFFGPGTRLTVL.